The text below deals with one T cell receptor (beta chain). As yet, its antigen is unknown. Different DNA sequences within this sample yield the same CDR3. The data stem from a study of cytomegalovirus exposure and HLA in healthy donors. Study overall: An early data release held approximately 80 million unique TCRs from HLA-typed donors.

General observations from the study: The study found most TCR sequences rare, yet found some public TCRs in many donors. At a 0.05 false discovery rate, a later analysis found approximately 15,000 TCR beta sequences to be associated with HLA alleles.

Primers: 60 Vbeta forward and 13 Jbeta reverse. TCRdb keeps only in-frame clones here, not all; method: immunoSEQ multiplex PCR. The table includes around 100,000 clones, around four fifths detected once. The V and J ends lost 2 bases and 4 bases, in that order; junction bases with no gene match: 5. The germline V gene encodes CDR1 GTSNPN and CDR2 SVGIG (reference sequence). There are 15 residues in the CDR3. This sequence joins TRBV30 and TRBJ1-4; 9 bases are a match to TRBD1. The sequenced sample consisted of PBMCs. The origin of this receptor is a man in his forties or fifties in good health and CMV-seronegative. The CDR3 DNA follows: TGTGCCTGGAGTCCCACAGGGGGCCTTAATGAAAAACTGTTTTTT. Amino acids: CAWSPTGGLNEKLFF.